A selection of T cell receptor beta chains follows, all from one sample in a study of blood T cell repertoires in COVID-19. The method was immunoSEQ multiplex PCR; TCRdb's version includes in-frame clones alone and lacks a portion of them. The profile shows 100,000 or so clones, around 87% of them singletons. Sequencing was performed on peripheral blood. Receptors were obtained from a woman between 25 and 40 years old with acute or convalescent COVID-19. Both conserved end residues are part of each CDR3. The D gene is left open where the match is weak. Size values are once, few and many counts, or a class for expanded clones, and some rows have none.

clone_size j_call d_call v_call cdr3_nt cdr3_aa
NA TRBJ1-1 NA TRBV2 TGTGCCAGCAGAGCCCAGGGTTTCACTGAAGCTTTCTTT CASRAQGFTEAFF
once TRBJ1-1 NA TRBV14 TGTGCCAGCAGACAACTGACAGACGCCCTCGAAGCTTTCTTT CASRQLTDALEAFF
NA TRBJ2-7 NA TRBV28 TGTGCCGCGGGATACTCCTACGAGCAGTACTTC CAAGYSYEQYF
NA TRBJ1-2 TRBD1 TRBV6-1 TGTGCCACTCCTGACAGGGGAAACTATGGCTACACCTTC CATPDRGNYGYTF
NA TRBJ1-2 NA TRBV24-1 TGTGCCACCAGCGTCGGGTCGCAATTTGGCTACACCTTC CATSVGSQFGYTF
NA TRBJ1-3 TRBD1 TRBV10-3 TGTGCGACCGACGGCGGACAGGGGGCTGGAAACACCATATATTTT CATDGGQGAGNTIYF
NA TRBJ2-7 TRBD1 TRBV11-3 TGTGCCAGCAGCTCCTCGTGGACAGGGGCCTACGAGCAGTACTTC CASSSSWTGAYEQYF
NA TRBJ2-4 TRBD2 TRBV29-1 TGCAGCGTTGAAGGCGCGGGGGTGGGAAACATTCAGTACTTC CSVEGAGVGNIQYF
NA TRBJ2-3 NA TRBV28 TGTGCCAGCAGCCCCCCCGGGGGCACAGATACGCAGTATTTT CASSPPGGTDTQYF
NA TRBJ1-6 TRBD1 TRBV10-1 TGCGCCAGCAGTGAGTCGCGAGGCAGGGGGAATTCACCCCTCCACTTT CASSESRGRGNSPLHF
NA TRBJ2-7 NA TRBV29-1 TGCAGCGTTATCGGACTCTCCTACGAGCAGTACTTC CSVIGLSYEQYF
NA TRBJ1-1 NA TRBV4-2 TGTGCCAGCAGCCAAGGTTATGCAGGGGTCGAGGACACTGAAGCTTTCTTT CASSQGYAGVEDTEAFF
NA TRBJ2-7 TRBD1 TRBV28 TGTGCCAGCAGCCCTCGGCAGGGGGCGGGTGTCGAGCAGTACTTC CASSPRQGAGVEQYF
NA TRBJ1-2 NA TRBV6-6 TGTGCCAGTAGGGAGGGTGTAGGCTATGGCTACACCTTC CASREGVGYGYTF
NA TRBJ1-1 TRBD1 TRBV7-9 TGTGCCAGCAGCTCTGGGGACAGTGAAGCTTTCTTT CASSSGDSEAFF
few TRBJ1-1 NA TRBV27 TGTGCCAGCAGTTCCCTCCGGCTGGGGCGGGGAGCTTTCTTT CASSSLRLGRGAFF
NA TRBJ1-3 NA TRBV6-1 TGTGCCAGCAGTGAAGTAATAGTCTCTGGAAACACCATATATTTT CASSEVIVSGNTIYF
NA TRBJ1-2 NA TRBV2 TGTGCCAGCAGTACCAACAGTCCAAATGGCTACACCTTC CASSTNSPNGYTF
NA TRBJ2-1 TRBD2 TRBV7-3 TGTGCCAGCAGCGCCCCCGGAGCGGGGGAGCAGTTCTTC CASSAPGAGEQFF
NA TRBJ2-1 NA TRBV20-1 TGCAGTGCTGTTCTGAGGGATGAGCAGTTCTTC CSAVLRDEQFF
few TRBJ2-4 TRBD1 TRBV7-8 TGTGCCAGCAGCTTAGGTTCAAGGGGGCTAAACATTCAGTACTTC CASSLGSRGLNIQYF
few TRBJ1-6 NA TRBV19 TGTGCCAGTACCAAGATGGCAGCGGGTGGGCCACCCCTCCACTTT CASTKMAAGGPPLHF
NA TRBJ1-6 NA TRBV5-6 TGTGCCAGCAGCTTGGGGGGGGTCTCGCCCCTCCACTTT CASSLGGVSPLHF
NA TRBJ1-1 TRBD1 TRBV2 TGTGCCAGCAGGGGCAGGGACAGTATGGCTTTCTTT CASRGRDSMAFF
once TRBJ2-3 NA TRBV28 TGTGCCAGCAGTTCCCCCGGGGGAGACAGATACGGGACGCAGTATTTT CASSSPGGDRYGTQYF
NA TRBJ1-6 NA TRBV7-8 TGTGCCAGCAGCTCCGTTGGGGGGAGGGATTCACCCCTCCACTTT CASSSVGGRDSPLHF
NA TRBJ1-1 TRBD1 TRBV7-9 TGTGCCAGCAGCCCCCTCCGGGACAGGGAGACTGAAGCTTTCTTT CASSPLRDRETEAFF
NA TRBJ2-7 TRBD1 TRBV29-1 TGCAGCGTTGAATCGGGGACAGGGGGCAAGGACGAGCAGTACTTC CSVESGTGGKDEQYF
NA TRBJ1-1 NA TRBV30 TGTGCCTGGAGTGTATCGAGGGCAGCGAACACTGAAGCTTTCTTT CAWSVSRAANTEAFF
NA TRBJ1-4 NA TRBV27 TGTGCCAGCAGTTGGGGACACCTCGAAAAACTGTTTTTT CASSWGHLEKLFF
NA TRBJ2-1 NA TRBV19 TGTGCCAGTAGTATAGTGTGGGGAGACTCCTACAATGAGCAGTTCTTC CASSIVWGDSYNEQFF
NA TRBJ2-6 TRBD1 TRBV27 TGTGCCAGCAGTTCCCTGACAGGGCAAGGGGCCAACGTCCTGACTTTC CASSSLTGQGANVLTF
NA TRBJ1-4 NA TRBV30 TGTGCCTGGAGTAGGGAGGCCGCGAATGAAAAACTGTTTTTT CAWSREAANEKLFF
NA TRBJ2-6 NA TRBV19 TGTGCCAGTAGTATAGCAGGCCCTGGGGCCAACGTCCTGACTTTC CASSIAGPGANVLTF
NA TRBJ1-1 NA TRBV27 TGTGCCAGCAGAACGACACCGAACACTGAAGCTTTCTTT CASRTTPNTEAFF
NA TRBJ1-4 NA TRBV5-1 TGCGCCAGCCAACAGGGAACTAATGAAAAACTGTTTTTT CASQQGTNEKLFF
NA TRBJ1-1 TRBD1 TRBV28 TGTGCCAGCACATGGACAGGGGGCACTGAAGCTTTCTTT CASTWTGGTEAFF
NA TRBJ2-6 NA TRBV18 TGTGCCAGCTCACTATCTGGGGCCAACGTCCTGACTTTC CASSLSGANVLTF
NA TRBJ2-3 TRBD2 TRBV6-1 TGTGCCAGCAGTGAATGGGTACTAGCGGGGGGTTCGTATTTT CASSEWVLAGGSYF
NA TRBJ2-1 TRBD1 TRBV18 TGTGCCAGCCTTGACAGGGGAGACTACAATGAGCAGTTCTTC CASLDRGDYNEQFF
NA TRBJ1-2 TRBD1 TRBV2 TGTGCCAGCAGGGACAGGGCCATTAACTATGGCTACACCTTC CASRDRAINYGYTF
NA TRBJ1-2 TRBD1 TRBV5-6 TGTGCCAGCAGCTCTCCTCTAACAGGGGATGGCTACACCTTC CASSSPLTGDGYTF
many TRBJ1-1 NA TRBV5-1 TGCGCCAGCGCACAGGGTAACACTGAAGCTTTCTTT CASAQGNTEAFF
NA TRBJ1-1 NA TRBV18 TGTGCCAGCTCACCACAAGGGCCAGCCCAGAGCGGCACTGAAGCTTTCTTT CASSPQGPAQSGTEAFF
NA TRBJ1-5 TRBD1 TRBV2 TGTGCCAGCCAGGGGGCCGATAGCAATCAGCCCCAGCATTTT CASQGADSNQPQHF
NA TRBJ2-7 TRBD2 TRBV11-3 TGTGCCAGCAGCTCCGGGACTAGCGGGGGCCTAGAGCAGTACTTC CASSSGTSGGLEQYF
NA TRBJ2-7 NA TRBV10-2 TGCGCCAGCAGTGAGTCGTCGGGGAACTCCTACGAGCAGTACTTC CASSESSGNSYEQYF
NA TRBJ2-2 TRBD1 TRBV24-1 TGTGCCACCAGTCGGGGGACAGGGGACTTTAACACCGGGGAGCTGTTTTTT CATSRGTGDFNTGELFF
NA TRBJ1-2 TRBD1 TRBV27 TGTGCCAGCAGTGCCGCGGCAGGGGGGTATGGCTACACCTTC CASSAAAGGYGYTF
few TRBJ2-2 NA TRBV30 TGTGCCTGGAGGGGAGCTATCACCGGGGAGCTGTTTTTT CAWRGAITGELFF
NA TRBJ1-4 TRBD1 TRBV29-1 TGCAGCGCCGGAGACAGGGTATCTAATGAAAAACTGTTTTTT CSAGDRVSNEKLFF
NA TRBJ1-1 TRBD1 TRBV9 TGTGCCAGCAGCTTACAGGGGGAGGATGAAGCTTTCTTT CASSLQGEDEAFF
NA TRBJ2-2 TRBD2 TRBV19 TGTGCCAGTAGTATAGGGGTCCTAGCGGTCACCGGGGAGCTGTTTTTT CASSIGVLAVTGELFF
NA TRBJ1-1 TRBD1 TRBV10-3 TGTGCCATCAGACCGACAGGGGAGAGCACTGAAGCTTTCTTT CAIRPTGESTEAFF
NA TRBJ2-2 NA TRBV7-8 TGTGCCAGCAGCTTATTCCGGGCGGGACCGAACACCGGGGAGCTGTTTTTT CASSLFRAGPNTGELFF